Sequencing of this TCR beta chain was carried out in a study of blood T cell repertoires in COVID-19. Overall study context: In each case, the material was cDNA or gDNA derived from T cells, B-cell-depleted T cells, or PBMCs.

CDR3 length: 12 residues. Germline trimming cut 8 bases from V and 2 bases from J; bases unmatched to any gene: 1. Germline V CDR1 and CDR2: SNHLY, FYNNEI. For recovered donors of Cohort 3, there were two negative PCRs, clearance, or symptom resolution. The data were produced by immunoSEQ multiplex PCR, yet TCRdb's version contains in-frame clones alone and is incomplete. Here the sample spans 150,000 or so clones, 80% to 85% being singletons. The source of this sequence is a woman aged 50 to 60 who had recovered from COVID-19. Sequencing was carried out using PBMCs or T cells enriched from blood (not recorded which). The genes are TRBV2 and TRBJ1-2; the match to TRBD1 covers 8 bases. In nucleotides, the CDR3 is TGTGCCAGCGGGACAGGCAACTATGGCTACACCTTC. Amino acids: CASGTGNYGYTF.